The 18 T cell receptor beta chains below all came from one sample that was sequenced in a study of control samples from healthy donors and cancer patients. Sequencing was performed with immunoSEQ multiplex PCR; in TCRdb, only in-frame clones are kept and a portion is missing. The data contain over 200,000 clones, roughly 82% of them singletons. The source material was PBMCs. These receptors were collected from a woman aged 60-75 years with lung cancer.

The gene calls are TRBV9 and TRBJ1-6, with D hard to call. The V end was cut by 10 bases, the J end by 2 bases, with 13 bases between. From germline, CDR1 is SGDLS and CDR2 YYNGEE. There are 14 residues in the CDR3. CDR3 in amino acids: CALHGTPYNSPLHF. The CDR3 bases are TGTGCCTTACACGGAACACCCTATAATTCACCCCTCCACTTT. Full variable domain (remainder filled in from reference TRBV9 and TRBJ1-6): DSGVTQTPKHLITATGQRVTLRCSPRSGDLSVYWYQQSLDQGLQFLIQYYNGEERAKGNILERFSAQQFPDLHSELNLSSLELGDSALYFCALHGTPYNSPLHFGNGTRLTVT.

This chain links TRBV6-5 with TRBJ2-3, with 10 bases fitting TRBD2. The junction had 5 bases not matched to a gene; V was cut back by 1 base and J by 4 bases. This CDR3 is built from 16 residues. The V gene's germline CDR1 is MNHEY and CDR2 SVGAGI. The DNA for the CDR3 is TGTGCCAGCAGTTACTTCAGCGGGAGGGGGTCAGATACGCAGTATTTT. It codes for CASSYFSGRGSDTQYF.

The chain links TRBV9 to TRBJ2-3, with D uncertain. Trimming cost V 1 base and J 0 bases, with 9 bases left between them. Looked up from germline, CDR1 is SGDLS and CDR2 is YYNGEE. The CDR3 loop spans 15 amino acids. CDR3 region: CASSVHPSSTDTQYF. The CDR3 region has the DNA TGTGCCAGCAGCGTACATCCCTCTAGCACAGATACGCAGTATTTT.

The V call is TRBV5-1, the J call TRBJ1-3; D perhaps matches TRBD1 (5 bases). The CDR3 covers 16 residues. The germline V gene encodes CDR1 SGHRS and CDR2 YFSETQ. Trimming left V 4 bases short and J 0 bases short, with 14 bases between. CDR3 nucleotides: TGCGCCAGCAGCGCAAGGGGACTCTACTCTGGAAACACCATATATTTT. Protein sequence: CASSARGLYSGNTIYF.

This chain joins TRBV29-1 and TRBJ1-2; D remains unclear. This CDR3 region has 11 residues. With 5 bases removed from V and 4 bases from J, the gap between germline ends came to 8 bases. CDR1 SQVTM and CDR2 ANQGSEA come from the germline V gene. The CDR3 loop is CSVHSGYGYTF. The CDR3 region has the DNA TGCAGCGTTCATTCTGGCTATGGCTACACCTTC.

This clone has more than one count but fewer than ten. Other DNA variants within this sample encode the same CDR3. The chain combines TRBV9 with TRBJ1-5; 12 positions match TRBD1. CDR3 size: 16 residues. Germline values: CDR1 SGDLS, CDR2 YYNGEE. V lost 4 bases and J lost 4; bases outside the gene matches: 6. This chain's CDR3 is CASSPGTGGLNQPQHF. In DNA, the CDR3 is TGTGCCAGCAGCCCTGGGACAGGGGGCTTGAATCAGCCCCAGCATTTT.

The genes are TRBV11-2 and TRBJ2-5; a possible D gene is TRBD1 (7 bases). CDR1 SGHAT and CDR2 FQNNGV come from the germline V gene. Trimming removed 3 bases at V and 9 bases at J, with 14 bases between. The CDR3 totals 13 residues. CDR3 sequence: CASSLEGAGSQYF. CDR3 bases: TGTGCCAGCAGCTTGGAGGGGGCAGGTTCCCAGTACTTC. The full variable domain, rest sourced from reference TRBV11-2 and TRBJ2-5, is EAGVAQSPRYKIIEKRQSVAFWCNPISGHATLYWYQQILGQGPKLLIQFQNNGVVDDSQLPKDRFSAERLKGVDSTLKIQPAKLEDSAVYLCASSLEGAGSQYFGPGTRLLVL.

Of note for this clone: Its ends do not fully match the called genes, so a read error is possible. V is TRBV5-1 and J is TRBJ2-2, with D possibly matching TRBD2 (6 bases). The CDR3 consists of 14 residues. The germline V gene has CDR1 SGHRS and CDR2 YFSETQ. The CDR3 here is CASTLGGNTGELFF. As DNA, the CDR3 is TGCGCCAGCACCTTGGGGGGGAACACCGGGGAGCTGTTTTTT.

By sample share, this clone is medium-sized (0.01 to 0.1%). The genes are TRBV28 and TRBJ2-1, with TRBD1 identical over 9 bases. Germline V gene lookup returns CDR1 MDHEN and CDR2 SYDVKM. The CDR3 spans 16 residues. J gave up 8 bases and V 2 bases, and 10 bases lay outside the gene matches. The CDR3 region has the DNA TGTGCCAGCAGTTTACCCGAGACCACAGGGGGCGATGAGCAGTTCTTC. Its protein product is CASSLPETTGGDEQFF.

J is TRBJ1-2 and V is TRBV4-1, with no clear D. The CDR3 length is 13 residues. The germline CDR1 and CDR2 sequences are MGHRA and YSYEKL. The V and J ends lost 4 bases and 5 bases respectively, with 11 bases between them. The chain's CDR3 is CASSLPGEYGYTF. The CDR3 region has the DNA TGCGCCAGCAGCCTTCCGGGAGAATATGGCTACACCTTC.

As for this clone: This specimen includes other DNA sequences encoding the same CDR3. The V call is TRBV19, the J call TRBJ2-7; 9 bases line up with TRBD1. V was clipped by 3 bases and J by 1 base; unmatched bases: 1. Per the germline V gene, CDR1 is LNHDA and CDR2 is SQIVND (reference sequence). This CDR3 contains 14 residues. The CDR3 spells CASSIGTGSYEQYF. CDR3 in DNA: TGTGCCAGTAGTATTGGGACAGGGTCCTACGAGCAGTACTTC.

This clone appeared once. The chain employs TRBV20-1 and TRBJ2-1; TRBD2 matches at 7 bases. The CDR3 has 14 residues. Germline assignment: CDR1 DFQATT and CDR2 SNEGSKA (reference sequence). Losses at the gene ends were 3 bases for V and 5 bases for J; bases not matched to a gene: 7. The CDR3: CSASVAGVNNEQFF. Written as DNA, the CDR3 is TGCAGTGCTAGTGTGGCGGGGGTCAACAATGAGCAGTTCTTC.

The chain recombines TRBV29-1 with TRBJ2-1; possibly TRBD1 or TRBD2 for D (5 bases each). This CDR3 contains 13 residues. With 2 bases removed from V and 9 bases from J, the gap between germline ends came to 14 bases. Looked up from germline, CDR1 is SQVTM and CDR2 is ANQGSEA. The CDR3 DNA reads as TGCAGCGTTGAAAGCCAGGGTGGGAGTGAGCAGTTCTTC. This encodes CSVESQGGSEQFF.

For this clone: Different DNA sequences within this sample yield the same CDR3. The rearrangement uses TRBV28 and TRBJ1-1, with unresolved D. Trimming removed 8 bases at V and 1 base at J, with 5 bases between. The V gene's germline CDR1 is MDHEN and CDR2 SYDVKM. The CDR3 length is 11 residues. In DNA form, the CDR3 reads TGTGCCAGCGAGGGGAACACTGAAGCTTTCTTT. Translated, it gives CASEGNTEAFF. The complete variable domain, with remaining parts taken from reference TRBV28 and TRBJ1-1, reads DVKVTQSSRYLVKRTGEKVFLECVQDMDHENMFWYRQDPGLGLRLIYFSYDVKMKEKGDIPEGYSVSREKKERFSLILESASTNQTSMYLCASEGNTEAFFGQGTRLTVV.

About this clone: At one boundary the junction diverges from the germline segment, which might be a read error. V and J are TRBV19 and TRBJ1-1, with 7 bases lining up with TRBD1. CDR1 is LNHDA and CDR2 is SQIVND in the germline V gene (reference sequence). The CDR3 is made up of 15 amino acids. CDR3 nucleotide sequence: TGTGCCACTAGTTCATCCGGGACAGTGAACACTGAAGCTTTCTTT. Translating it yields CATSSSGTVNTEAFF.

This clone was seen a handful of times. The V call is TRBV6-1, the J call TRBJ1-1, with D unresolved. Per germline, CDR1 MNHNS and CDR2 SASEGT. The CDR3 is made up of 15 amino acids. V was clipped by 4 bases and J by 1 base, with 13 bases between them. CDR3 in amino acids: CASSGASDGNTEAFF. The CDR3 nucleotides read TGTGCCAGCAGTGGAGCGTCAGACGGGAACACTGAAGCTTTCTTT.

The rearrangement links TRBV10-3 to TRBJ2-2; D gene uncertain. Germline loops: CDR1 ENHRY, CDR2 SYGVKD. Trimming took off 8 bases at V and 3 bases at J, with 13 bases between the two ends. The CDR3 has 14 amino acids. CDR3 DNA sequence: TGTGCCATCTCAAGGATTGCCGACACCGGGGAGCTGTTTTTT. This codes for CAISRIADTGELFF.

A note on this clone: A read error may account for a junction end that differs from germline. The J gene is TRBJ2-1, the V gene TRBV5-5; 11 bases fit TRBD1. From germline, CDR1 is SGHKS and CDR2 YYEKEE (reference sequence). The CDR3 totals 12 residues. CDR3 nucleotide sequence: TGTGCCAGCAGCTTGGAGGGGACAGGGGGGCTCTTC. Its protein product is CASSLEGTGGLF.